This TCR beta chain was found in a study of shared clonotypes between healthy human individuals. Each of the donors was a healthy adult who was HIV-negative and had not had a recent acute infection or vaccination. Germline V CDR1 and CDR2: MGHRA, YSYEKL. The V and J ends lost 1 base and 2 bases, in that order; junction bases with no gene match: 1. CDR3 length equals 15 residues. At a deep level, the assay was run. Each PCR replicate run on unsorted PBMC took in approximately 270 ng DNA, some 28,000 T cell genomes. In the source study's methods: Without quality scores, immunoSEQ junctional reads could not be filtered like full-length reads. Assay used: immunoSEQ multiplex PCR; TCRdb lists only in-frame clones, some missing. The DNA was the basis for D and trimming; V, J and clone size are from that table. In the table there are fewer than 550,000 clones, around 79% of which are singletons.

The V gene is TRBV4-1, the J gene TRBJ2-3; TRBD1 agrees at 9 bases. The sample taken for sequencing was PBMCs. This receptor was obtained from a woman aged 40 to 49 in good health. Some clones in this sample may be carry-over from other donors' samples. CDR3 region: CASSQGDRDTDTQYF. The CDR3 DNA sequence: TGCGCCAGCAGCCAAGGGGACAGGGACACAGATACGCAGTATTTT.